The source of this T cell receptor beta chain is a study of cytomegalovirus exposure and HLA in healthy donors. 13 Jbeta primers and 60 Vbeta primers were used for the PCR. Assay: immunoSEQ multiplex PCR; the TCRdb copy retains only in-frame clones and omits some. The sample lists over 100,000 clones; over 60% were seen once. Donors in the study were healthy people who gave bone marrow. The sequence was obtained from a female donor in good health and CMV-seropositive. Sequencing used PBMCs.

CDR3 amino acids: CASSLDTPNEKLFF. The CDR3 coding sequence is TGTGCCAGCAGCCTCGACACCCCGAATGAAAAACTGTTTTTT. The V call is TRBV13, the J call TRBJ1-4, with D uncertain. CDR3 length: 14 residues. Between the trimmed V and J ends, which lost 5 bases and 5 bases, there was a span of 12 bases. CDR1 and CDR2 (germline): PRHDT, FYEKMQ (reference sequence). The full variable domain, with the rest looked up from reference TRBV13 and TRBJ1-4, is AAGVIQSPRHLIKEKRETATLKCYPIPRHDTVYWYQQGPGQDPQFLISFYEKMQSDKGSIPDRFSAQQFSDYHSELNMSSLELGDSALYFCASSLDTPNEKLFFGSGTQLSVL.